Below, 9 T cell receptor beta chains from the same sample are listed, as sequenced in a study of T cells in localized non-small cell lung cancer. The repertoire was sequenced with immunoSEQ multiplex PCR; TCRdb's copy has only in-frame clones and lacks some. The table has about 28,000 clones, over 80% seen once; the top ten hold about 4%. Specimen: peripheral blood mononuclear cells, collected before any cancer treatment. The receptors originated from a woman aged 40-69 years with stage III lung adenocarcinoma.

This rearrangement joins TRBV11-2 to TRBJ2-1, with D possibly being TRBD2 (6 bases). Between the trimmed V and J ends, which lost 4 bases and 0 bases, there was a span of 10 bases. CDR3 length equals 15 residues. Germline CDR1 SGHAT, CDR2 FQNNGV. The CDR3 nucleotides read TGTGCCAGCAGCTCCCTGGGGGGCTCCTACAATGAGCAGTTCTTC. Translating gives CASSSLGGSYNEQFF.

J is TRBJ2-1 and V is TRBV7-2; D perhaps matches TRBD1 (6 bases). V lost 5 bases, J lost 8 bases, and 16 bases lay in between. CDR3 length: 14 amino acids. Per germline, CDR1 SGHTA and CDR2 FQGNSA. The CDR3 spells CASSVNRVLHEQFF. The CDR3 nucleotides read TGTGCCAGCAGCGTCAACAGGGTTCTACATGAGCAGTTCTTC.

CDR3 sequence reads: CASSLGGLAGVETQYF. DNA of the CDR3: TGTGCCAGCAGCTTGGGGGGTCTAGCGGGAGTGGAGACCCAGTACTTC. The V gene is TRBV5-4, the J gene TRBJ2-5, with TRBD2 matching over 10 bases. Trimming took 0 bases from V and 5 from J; bases not matched to a gene: 7. The germline gives CDR1 SGHNT, CDR2 YYREEE (reference sequence). This CDR3 has 16 amino acids.

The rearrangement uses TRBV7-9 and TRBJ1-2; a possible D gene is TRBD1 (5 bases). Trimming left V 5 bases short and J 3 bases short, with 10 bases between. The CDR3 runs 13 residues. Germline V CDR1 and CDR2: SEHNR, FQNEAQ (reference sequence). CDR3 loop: CASSPWGDYGYTF. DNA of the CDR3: TGTGCCAGCAGCCCCTGGGGCGACTATGGCTACACCTTC.

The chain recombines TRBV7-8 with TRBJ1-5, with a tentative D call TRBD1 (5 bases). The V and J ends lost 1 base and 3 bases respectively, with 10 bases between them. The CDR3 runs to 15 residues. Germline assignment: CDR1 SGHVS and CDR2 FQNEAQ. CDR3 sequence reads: CASSLGAGNNQPQHF. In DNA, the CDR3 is TGTGCCAGCAGCTTAGGGGCAGGGAACAATCAGCCCCAGCATTTT. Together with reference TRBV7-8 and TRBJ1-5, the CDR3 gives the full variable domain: GAGVSQSPRYKVAKRGQDVALRCDPISGHVSLFWYQQALGQGPEFLTYFQNEAQLDKSGLPSDRFFAERPEGSVSTLKIQRTQQEDSAVYLCASSLGAGNNQPQHFGDGTRLSIL.

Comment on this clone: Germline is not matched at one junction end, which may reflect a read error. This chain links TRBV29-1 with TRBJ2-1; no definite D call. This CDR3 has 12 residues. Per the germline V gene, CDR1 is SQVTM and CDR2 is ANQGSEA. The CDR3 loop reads CSFERVGNEQFF. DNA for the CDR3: TGCAGCTTTGAACGGGTGGGGAATGAGCAGTTCTTC.

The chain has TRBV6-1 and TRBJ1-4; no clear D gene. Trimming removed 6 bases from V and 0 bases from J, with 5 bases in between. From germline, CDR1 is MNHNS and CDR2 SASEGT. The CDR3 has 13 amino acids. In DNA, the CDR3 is TGTGCCAGCAGGGGAACAACTAATGAAAAACTGTTTTTT. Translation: CASRGTTNEKLFF.

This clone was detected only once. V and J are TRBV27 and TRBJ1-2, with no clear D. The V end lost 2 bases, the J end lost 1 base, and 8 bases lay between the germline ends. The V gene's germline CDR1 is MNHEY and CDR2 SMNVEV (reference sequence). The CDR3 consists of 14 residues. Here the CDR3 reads CASSLGRNNYGYTF. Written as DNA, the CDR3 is TGTGCCAGCAGTTTAGGCAGGAATAACTATGGCTACACCTTC.

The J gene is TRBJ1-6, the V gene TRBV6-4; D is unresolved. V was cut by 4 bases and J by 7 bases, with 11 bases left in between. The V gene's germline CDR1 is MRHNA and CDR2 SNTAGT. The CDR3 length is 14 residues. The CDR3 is CASSVSPGNSPLHF. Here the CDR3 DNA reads TGTGCCAGCAGTGTCAGTCCCGGCAATTCACCCCTCCACTTT.